This T cell receptor beta chain originates from a study of beta chain features in type 1 diabetes (dated by TCRdb to 2016 to 2019). Broadly, across the study: Patients and healthy donors did not differ in mean age, gender distribution, total cell number or subset yield. Regulatory and stem cell-like memory subsets were obtained from only 8 patients and roughly 8 healthy donors, while naive and central memory subsets were obtained from all 30 or so donors. A total of 85 million to 110 million sorted cells were examined across all samples, and RNA yield correlated strongly with the number of cells per subset. In the study, recently diagnosed type 1 diabetes patients and matched healthy donors were compared on the TCRB repertoires of their sorted circulating CD4+ T cell subsets.

Study-level results and caveats: Only small numbers of individuals were included in the HLA sub-analyses, which left unresolved whether HLA type had any influence on TCRB rearrangement. Naive, central memory and regulatory TCRB repertoires appeared to be more alike among patients than among healthy donors. In all four CD4+ subsets, TCRB CDR3 length was moderately but significantly shorter in type 1 diabetes patients. Shorter templates might be favored by PCR, yet because patient and control samples were amplified and corrected together, any such skew would affect both groups equally. Patients with type 1 diabetes made fewer insertions and deleted more nucleotides at VDJ recombination sites, implying thymic rearrangement abnormalities. Sequencing cDNA rather than genomic DNA could over-represent highly expressing activated cells, although activation and CD3 levels did not differ between groups.

Comment on this clone: This receptor's antigen is unknown. No base qualities exist here, and no much larger clone lies one base off it.

From each donor, a single peripheral blood sample of around 120 mL on average was drawn into heparinised tubes. A BD FACSAria II and a panel including CD45RO, CCR7, CD25, CD127, CD95 and CD27 were used to sort naive, central memory, regulatory and stem cell-like memory CD4+ T cells. Every sorted population had a purity above 95%. PBMCs were separated immediately by Lymphoprep density gradient centrifugation and were stained directly, without being cultured. So that batch effects would be minimized, each experiment stained and sorted samples in pairs, pairing one healthy donor with one patient. All of the isolated RNA was reverse transcribed with the High Capacity cDNA Reverse Transcription Kit, so expressed TCRB transcripts were sequenced. Deep immunoSEQ sequencing was performed on naive, central memory and regulatory T cell samples, with an average of about 3.57 million total reads per sample. After sorted cells were lysed in RLT buffer, RNA was extracted with DNase-treated RNeasy Micro or Mini kits, with the choice depending on cell number. To prevent cross-contamination, each cell subset was processed individually, whereas patient and healthy donor samples were processed jointly. The immunoSEQ multiplex PCR was used to amplify TCRB sequences from cDNA, yielding 87-bp fragments that span the CDR3 region. The amplicons were sequenced using the Illumina HiSeq platform. Concerning the study's data processing: Synthetic template baselines were used to correct PCR bias computationally, reads within Hamming distance 2 were collapsed together, and singletons that could not be merged were discarded. Reads were aligned against IMGT to assign V, D and J genes, CDR3 length and insertions or deletions at six rearrangement sites. Within each subset, clonotype counts were normalized to sorted cell number, and only after that were true diversity and Gini coefficients computed with the tcR R package. The overlap coefficient, calculated on TCRB nucleotide sequences, was used to quantify repertoire sharing. Out-of-frame TCRB sequences from naive cells were analyzed as a proxy for the pre-selection repertoire. TCRdb took this table from immuneACCESS and kept in-frame rearrangements with V and J called. Such tables lack part of the clones; where checked against another copy, unresolved V genes explain under half of the gap, and the rest is unexplained. That table is the source of V, J and clone size, and D and trimming were worked out from the DNA. For this sample there are hundreds of thousands of clones; roughly 15% appear just once. Together, the top ten hold 0.023% of the sample.

The CDR3 starts with the cysteine, ends with the phenylalanine, and has 14 residues. The CDR3 DNA has 42 bases and is translated from base 1. The junction carries 14 bases between V and J, which are trimmed by 4 bases and 7 bases respectively. CDR1 and CDR2, looked up from the germline V gene, are MNHEY and SVGAGI. The receptor was isolated from a woman aged 18-30 years in good health. Material for sequencing was naive CD4+ T cells from blood. This sample's cell subset or site label indicates: true naive CD4+ T cells. The sequence links TRBV6-5 to TRBJ2-4, with a weak D call of TRBD2 (5 bases match). The nucleotides read TGTGCCAGCAGTTGGGAGTCCCTTAGGAACATTCAGTACTTC. Translated, it gives CASSWESLRNIQYF.